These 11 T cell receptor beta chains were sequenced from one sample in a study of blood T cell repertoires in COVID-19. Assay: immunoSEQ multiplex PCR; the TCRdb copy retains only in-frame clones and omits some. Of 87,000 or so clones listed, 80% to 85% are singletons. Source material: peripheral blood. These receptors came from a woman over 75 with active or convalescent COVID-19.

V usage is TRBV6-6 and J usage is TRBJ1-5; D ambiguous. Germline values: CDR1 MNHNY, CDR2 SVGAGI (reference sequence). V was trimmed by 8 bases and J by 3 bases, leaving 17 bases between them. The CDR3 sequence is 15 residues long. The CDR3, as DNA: TGTGCCAGCTCTTACGACGAGGGCCACAATCAGCCCCAGCATTTT. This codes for CASSYDEGHNQPQHF.

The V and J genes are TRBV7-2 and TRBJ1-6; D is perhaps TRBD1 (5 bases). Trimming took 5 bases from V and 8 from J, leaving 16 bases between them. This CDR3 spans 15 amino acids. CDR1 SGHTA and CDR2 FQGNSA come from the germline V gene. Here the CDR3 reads CASSQRQGGDSPLHF. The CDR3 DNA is TGTGCCAGCAGCCAACGGCAGGGTGGAGATTCACCCCTCCACTTT.

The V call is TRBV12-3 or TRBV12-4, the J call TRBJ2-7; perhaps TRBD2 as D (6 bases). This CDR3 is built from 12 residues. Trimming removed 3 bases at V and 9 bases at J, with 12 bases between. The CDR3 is CASSFWGEGQYF. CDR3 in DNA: TGTGCCAGCAGTTTTTGGGGGGAAGGGCAGTACTTC.

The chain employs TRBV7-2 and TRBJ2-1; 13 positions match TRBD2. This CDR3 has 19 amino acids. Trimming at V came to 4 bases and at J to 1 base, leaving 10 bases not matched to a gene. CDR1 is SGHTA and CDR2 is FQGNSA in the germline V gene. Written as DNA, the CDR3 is TGTGCCAGCAGCTCCCCCGGGACTAGCGGGAAACCGTCCTACAATGAGCAGTTCTTC. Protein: CASSSPGTSGKPSYNEQFF.

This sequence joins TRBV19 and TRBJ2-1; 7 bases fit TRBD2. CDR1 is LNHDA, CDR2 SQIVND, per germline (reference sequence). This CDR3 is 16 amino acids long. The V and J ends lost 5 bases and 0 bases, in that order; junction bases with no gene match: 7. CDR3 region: CASSERGSSSYNEQFF. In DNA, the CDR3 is TGTGCCAGTAGTGAGCGCGGGAGCAGCTCCTACAATGAGCAGTTCTTC.

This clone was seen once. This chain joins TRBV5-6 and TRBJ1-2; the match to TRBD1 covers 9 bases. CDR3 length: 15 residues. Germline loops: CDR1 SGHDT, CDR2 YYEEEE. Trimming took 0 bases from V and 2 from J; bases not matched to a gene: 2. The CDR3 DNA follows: TGTGCCAGCAGCTTGGCCGGACAGGGGAACTATGGCTACACCTTC. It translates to CASSLAGQGNYGYTF.

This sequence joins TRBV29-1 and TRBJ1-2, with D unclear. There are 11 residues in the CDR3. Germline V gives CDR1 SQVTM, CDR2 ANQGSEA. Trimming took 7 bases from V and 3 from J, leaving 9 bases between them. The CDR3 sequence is CSALRDYGYTF. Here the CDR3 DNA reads TGCAGCGCTCTCCGAGACTATGGCTACACCTTC.

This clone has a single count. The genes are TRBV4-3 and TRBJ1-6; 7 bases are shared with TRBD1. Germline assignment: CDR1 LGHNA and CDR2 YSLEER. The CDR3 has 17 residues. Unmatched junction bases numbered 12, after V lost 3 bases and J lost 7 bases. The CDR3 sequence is CASSQYSTGDSNSPLHF. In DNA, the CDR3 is TGCGCCAGCAGCCAGTATAGCACAGGGGACTCGAATTCACCCCTCCACTTT.

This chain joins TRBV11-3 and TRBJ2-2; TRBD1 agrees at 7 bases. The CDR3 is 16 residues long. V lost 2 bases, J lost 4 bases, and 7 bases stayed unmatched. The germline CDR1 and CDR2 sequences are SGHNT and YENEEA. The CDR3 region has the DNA TGTGCCAGCAGCTTACTGTTGCAGGGGGTCACCGGGGAGCTGTTTTTT. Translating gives CASSLLLQGVTGELFF.

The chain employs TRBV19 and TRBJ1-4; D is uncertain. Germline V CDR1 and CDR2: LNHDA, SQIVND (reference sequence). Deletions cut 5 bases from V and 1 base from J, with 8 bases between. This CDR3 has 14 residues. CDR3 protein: CASSYGVTNEKLFF. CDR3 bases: TGTGCCAGTAGTTACGGGGTAACTAATGAAAAACTGTTTTTT.

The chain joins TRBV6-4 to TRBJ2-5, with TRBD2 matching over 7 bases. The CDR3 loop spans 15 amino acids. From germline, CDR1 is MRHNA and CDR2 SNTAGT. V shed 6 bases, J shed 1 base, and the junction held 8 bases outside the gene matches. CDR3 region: CASSQQPGGQETQYF. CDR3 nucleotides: TGTGCCAGCAGCCAACAACCGGGGGGCCAAGAGACCCAGTACTTC.